Listed below are T cell receptor beta chains from one sample, sequenced in a study of a mutant IDH1 vaccine in newly diagnosed glioma. Here immunoSEQ multiplex PCR was the method, and the copy in TCRdb shows in-frame clones only, minus some. The sample shows around 16,000 clones, roughly 96% of them seen only once. The sample here was peripheral blood mononuclear cells (PBMCs), taken from a glioma patient treated with radiotherapy, temozolomide or both. The receptor set was obtained from a woman under 30 with glioma. Some clones in this sample may be carry-over from other donors' samples. CDR3s include the opening cysteine and the closing phenylalanine or tryptophan. Each record gives: D gene, CDR3 length, clone size, J gene, V gene, CDR3 DNA, CDR3 protein. D genes are given only for firm matches. For some rows the clone size is stated as once, few or many, or as a class when expanded; others skip it.

>TRBD2|17|-|TRBJ2-7|TRBV23-1
TGCGCCAGCAGTCAATCCCGGCTAGCGGGAGAAACCTACGAGCAGTACTTC
CASSQSRLAGETYEQYF
>-|13|-|TRBJ2-2|TRBV29-1
TGCAGCGTTGAAACCTTAAACACCGGGGAGCTGTTTTTT
CSVETLNTGELFF
>-|12|-|TRBJ2-1|TRBV25-1
TGTGCCAGCAGTGAGCAACTCCGTGAGCAGTTCTTC
CASSEQLREQFF
>-|12|once|TRBJ2-1|TRBV30
TGTGCCTGGAAAGGGGTCTGGAATGAGCAGTTCTTC
CAWKGVWNEQFF
>-|12|-|TRBJ1-2|TRBV19
TGTGCCAGTAATCCGGGTGGGAATGGCTACACCTTC
CASNPGGNGYTF
>-|13|once|TRBJ2-5|TRBV18
TGTGCCAGCTCAGAACTAGTTCGGGAGACCCAGTACTTC
CASSELVRETQYF
>TRBD2|15|-|TRBJ2-3|TRBV6-5
TGTGCCAGCAGTTACTCCCGAGCGGGAACAGATACGCAGTATTTT
CASSYSRAGTDTQYF
>-|13|-|TRBJ1-1|TRBV14
TGTGCCAGCAGCCGTGACAGAACCTTGGGAGCTTTCTTT
CASSRDRTLGAFF
>-|14|-|TRBJ2-4|TRBV18
TGTGCCAGCTCACCGTCGGTAGCCAAAAACATTCAGTACTTC
CASSPSVAKNIQYF
>-|11|-|TRBJ2-1|TRBV6-5
TGTGCCAGCAGTCGGAGAAATGAGCAGTTCTTC
CASSRRNEQFF
>-|12|-|TRBJ2-5|TRBV11-3
TGTGCCAGCAGCCTGGACTCAGAGACCCAGTACTTC
CASSLDSETQYF
>TRBD2|16|-|TRBJ2-3|TRBV7-2
TGTGCCAGCAGCGAACTAGCGGGAGGGCGTGGAGATACGCAGTATTTT
CASSELAGGRGDTQYF
>TRBD1|17|-|TRBJ2-7|TRBV11-2
TGTGCCAGCAGCTTAAAGAGGGCAGGGGGTTTTATCTACGAGCAGTACTTC
CASSLKRAGGFIYEQYF
>TRBD1|16|once|TRBJ2-7|TRBV7-6
TGTGCCAGCAGCTTAGGGGGACAGGGGCGCTCCTACGAGCAGTACTTC
CASSLGGQGRSYEQYF
>-|14|-|TRBJ2-5|TRBV7-9
TGTGCCAGCAGCTTGGGACAAAGCCAAGAGACCCAGTACTTC
CASSLGQSQETQYF
>-|15|-|TRBJ1-1|TRBV30
TGTGCCTGGAGCCTTTCACAGGGCTGGGGCACTGAAGCTTTCTTT
CAWSLSQGWGTEAFF
>-|15|-|TRBJ2-5|TRBV6-5
TGTGCCAGCAGTTATACAGGAGGGGGGCAAGAGACCCAGTACTTC
CASSYTGGGQETQYF
>-|13|-|TRBJ1-1|TRBV19
TGTGCCAGTAGCCACAACCTGAACACTGAAGCTTTCTTT
CASSHNLNTEAFF
>TRBD1|13|once|TRBJ1-2|TRBV7-2
TGTGCCAGCAGCTTAGGACAGGGTCTGGGCTACACCTTC
CASSLGQGLGYTF
>TRBD1|13|-|TRBJ2-3|TRBV19
TGTGCCAGTGCAGACAGGGGAAGAGATACGCAGTATTTT
CASADRGRDTQYF
>TRBD1|15|-|TRBJ1-6|TRBV9
TGTGCCAGCAGCGGACAGGGTTCCTATAATTCACCCCTCCACTTT
CASSGQGSYNSPLHF
>-|15|-|TRBJ2-2|TRBV30
TGTGCCTGGAGAGGACGGGAGCTGGACACCGGGGAGCTGTTTTTT
CAWRGRELDTGELFF
>TRBD2|15|-|TRBJ2-1|TRBV6-4
TGTGCCAGCAGTGACTCGGGGACTAGCCCCGCAAAGCAGTTCTTC
CASSDSGTSPAKQFF